The 9 T cell receptor beta chains presented below share a single source sample, sequenced in a study of blood T cells in healthy people across ages. Then a second PCR, running about 6 to 12 cycles, was carried out with a sample-barcoded 5' primer and a J-beta primer mix. TCRdb itself ran the 5' RACE reads through MiXCR, one entry per CDR3 protein. The sample includes about 840,000 distinct CDR3 sequences, 25% to 35% of them seen just once. The same sample was also used in a study of T cells of mothers and their children.

Material for sequencing was blood. The origin of the receptors is a woman aged 40-49 years in good health.

This clonotype was detected a few times. The V and J genes are TRBV5-1 and TRBJ2-5; 13 bases agree with TRBD2. V shed 1 base and J 2 bases; nucleotides not matched to a gene: 8. This CDR3 spans 18 amino acids. The germline V gene has CDR1 SGHRS and CDR2 YFSETQ. This CDR3 is CASSLKLAGGFRQETQYF. The CDR3 nucleotides are TGCGCCAGCAGCTTGAAACTAGCGGGGGGGTTCAGACAAGAGACCCAGTACTTC.

This clonotype was picked up a small number of times. The rearrangement uses TRBV28 and TRBJ1-1; no reliable D call. Per germline, CDR1 MDHEN and CDR2 SYDVKM. Trimming shortened V by 1 base and J by 0 bases, and 18 bases separated the two germline ends. CDR3 size: 18 residues. For the CDR3, the DNA is TGTGCCAGCAGTTTATTAGAATCGGTAGGCGGGGTGAACACTGAAGCTTTCTTT. It translates to CASSLLESVGGVNTEAFF.

The rearrangement uses TRBV20-1 and TRBJ2-1; TRBD2 matches at 8 bases. The V gene's germline CDR1 is DFQATT and CDR2 SNEGSKA (reference sequence). The J segment lost 5 bases and the V segment lost 3 bases, leaving 9 bases of the junction unmatched. CDR3 length equals 15 residues. The CDR3 DNA is TGCAGTGCTAGGTGGTCGGGGGGGGCGGACAATGAGCAGTTCTTC. Residues: CSARWSGGADNEQFF.

Points on this clonotype: It may be a read error: a sequence one base away is much more abundant. The chain recombines TRBV9 with TRBJ2-5; 7 bases agree with TRBD1. The CDR3 has 14 residues. J was trimmed by 11 bases and V by 0 bases; bases with no gene match: 10. CDR1 SGDLS and CDR2 YYNGEE come from the germline V gene. Here the CDR3 reads CASSVVGQSYKQYF. As DNA, the CDR3 is TGTGCCAGCAGCGTAGTGGGACAGAGCTACAAGCAGTACTTC. Supplemented by reference TRBV9 and TRBJ2-5, the full variable domain reads DSGVTQTPKHLITATGQRVTLRCSPRSGDLSVYWYQQSLDQGLQFLIQYYNGEERAKGNILERFSAQQFPDLHSELNLSSLELGDSALYFCASSVVGQSYKQYFGPGTRLLVL.

The rearrangement links TRBV5-1 to TRBJ2-5; 7 nucleotides match TRBD1. J lost 2 bases, V lost 0 bases, and 13 bases had no gene match. This CDR3 contains 18 residues. Germline V gene data show CDR1 as SGHRS and CDR2 as YFSETQ. The CDR3 loop reads CASSLGSRLLDRQETQYF. In DNA, the CDR3 is TGCGCCAGCAGCTTGGGGTCCCGCCTGTTGGACAGGCAAGAGACCCAGTACTTC.

This clonotype was seen a handful of times. The chain employs TRBV7-2 and TRBJ2-7, with D perhaps given as TRBD1 or TRBD2 (6 bases each). This CDR3 has 13 residues. CDR1 and CDR2 (germline): SGHTA, FQGNSA. Deletions cut 5 bases from V and 6 bases from J, with 14 bases between. The CDR3 region is CASSTGTPGEQYF. The CDR3, as DNA: TGTGCCAGCAGCACAGGGACTCCCGGCGAGCAGTACTTC.

This clonotype came up a few times. The rearrangement links TRBV18 to TRBJ2-5; D assignment may be TRBD1 or TRBD2 (5 bases each). V lost 8 bases and J 4 bases, leaving 17 bases between the germline ends. This CDR3 region has 14 residues. The V gene's germline CDR1 is KGHSH and CDR2 LQKENI. The CDR3 bases are TGTGCCAGCCAGGCTCGGGGCAAACGAGAGACCCAGTACTTC. It codes for CASQARGKRETQYF.

J is TRBJ2-7 and V is TRBV7-2; a weak D match, TRBD1 (6 bases). Trimming removed 3 bases at V and 9 bases at J, with 15 bases between. CDR1 SGHTA and CDR2 FQGNSA come from the germline V gene. The CDR3 runs to 13 residues. The CDR3 DNA is TGTGCCAGCAGCTTTAGGGACAAGACAGGGCAGTACTTC. Its translation is CASSFRDKTGQYF.

This chain uses TRBV6-1 with TRBJ1-5; D gene ambiguous. CDR1 and CDR2 (germline): MNHNS, SASEGT. V shed 3 bases and J shed 4 bases, with 4 bases lying between them. CDR3 length: 12 residues. The DNA for the CDR3 is TGTGCCAGCAGTGATTATAATCAGCCCCAGCATTTT. It specifies CASSDYNQPQHF.